This entry concerns a single T cell receptor (beta chain). V shed 3 bases and J 0 bases; nucleotides not matched to a gene: 8. Per the germline V gene, CDR1 is SEHNR and CDR2 is FQNEAQ (reference sequence). The CDR3 covers 19 residues. This sample is drawn from a study of blood T cell repertoires in COVID-19. Study details: Some COVID-19 samples were acute and others convalescent; all came from the United States, Italy and Spain. The cDNA or gDNA used as material had been derived from T cells, B-cell-depleted T cells, or PBMCs.

In the authors' workflow: Amplified reference gene primers provided the basis for estimating nucleated cell counts. Assay used: immunoSEQ multiplex PCR; TCRdb lists only in-frame clones, some missing. V, J and clone size are taken as reported in that table, and D and trimming were inferred from the DNA itself. The repertoire holds around 140,000 clones, with around nine tenths as singletons. The TCR originated in a man aged 50-59 years with active or convalescent COVID-19. Material: peripheral blood. The chain has TRBV7-9 and TRBJ2-1; 13 nucleotides align to TRBD2. The CDR3 coding sequence is TGTGCCAGCAGCTTGGGGACTAGCGGGACCATTCTCTCCTACAATGAGCAGTTCTTC. Its translation is CASSLGTSGTILSYNEQFF.